This passage covers 31 T cell receptor beta chains from one sample sequenced in a study of cytomegalovirus exposure and HLA in healthy donors. 60 Vbeta and 13 Jbeta primers were used in PCR. TCRdb's table, derived via immunoSEQ multiplex PCR, lists solely in-frame clones and lacks some. This sample has about 180,000 clones, with under 85% found just once. Sequencing was done on a sample of PBMCs. These TCRs come from a male donor in good health and CMV-seronegative.

The J gene is TRBJ2-3, the V gene TRBV7-2; TRBD2 matches at 7 bases. Trimming at V came to 5 bases and at J to 3 bases, leaving 2 bases not matched to a gene. Germline values: CDR1 SGHTA, CDR2 FQGNSA. This CDR3 has 13 amino acids. CDR3 protein: CASSGRVTDTQYF. DNA of the CDR3: TGTGCCAGCAGCGGGAGGGTAACAGATACGCAGTATTTT.

This clone has just a few counts. The same CDR3 also results from other DNA sequences found in this sample. The chain links TRBV6-5 to TRBJ1-5; D may be TRBD1 (6 bases). The CDR3 has 12 amino acids. V gave up 6 bases and J gave up 5 bases, with 8 bases separating them. Germline V gene sequence: CDR1 MNHEY, CDR2 SVGAGI. This CDR3 is CASRTGYQPQHF. In DNA form, the CDR3 reads TGTGCCAGCAGAACAGGGTATCAGCCCCAGCATTTT.

This clone has just one count. This chain joins TRBV6-6 and TRBJ2-1, with 10 bases that match TRBD2. V dropped 5 bases and J dropped 9; count of bases not matched to a gene: 4. CDR1 and CDR2 (germline): MNHNY, SVGAGI (reference sequence). There are 13 residues in the CDR3. The CDR3 DNA sequence: TGTGCCAGCAGTCTCGGACTAGCGGCTGAGCAGTTCTTC. This encodes CASSLGLAAEQFF.

This clone appeared a single time. The rearrangement links TRBV4-2 to TRBJ2-1, with TRBD2 matching over 8 bases. CDR1 is LGHNA, CDR2 YNFKEQ, per germline. The CDR3 contains 17 residues. The V segment lost 0 bases and the J segment 4 bases; nucleotides outside the gene matches: 8. The chain's CDR3 is CASSQDIASGLYNEQFF. The CDR3 DNA sequence: TGTGCCAGCAGCCAAGATATCGCTAGCGGGCTATACAATGAGCAGTTCTTC.

V usage is TRBV12-5 and J usage is TRBJ1-5, with D possibly TRBD1 on 5 matching bases. Per germline, CDR1 LGHNT and CDR2 FRNRAP. CDR3 length: 12 residues. The V gene lost 6 bases and the J gene lost 3 bases, with 6 bases spanning the gap. The CDR3 coding sequence is TGTGCTAGTGGACAGGACAATCAGCCCCAGCATTTT. Residues: CASGQDNQPQHF.

In this sample, this clone turned up many times. J is TRBJ1-5 and V is TRBV6-6; TRBD1 matches at 10 bases. The V segment lost 7 bases and the J segment 2 bases; nucleotides outside the gene matches: 8. The CDR3 is 16 amino acids. Germline V gene lookup returns CDR1 MNHNY and CDR2 SVGAGI (reference sequence). As DNA, the CDR3 is TGTGCCAGCATTCCGGGACAGGGGCTGGGCAATCAGCCCCAGCATTTT. Amino acids: CASIPGQGLGNQPQHF.

This clone was seen a single time. CDR3 bases: TGTGCCAGCAGTCCAACTAGCGGGAGCCATACGCAGTATTTT. As protein: CASSPTSGSHTQYF. This sequence joins TRBV28 and TRBJ2-3; 11 bases map to TRBD2. The V and J ends lost 5 bases and 7 bases, in that order; junction bases with no gene match: 5. Germline loops: CDR1 MDHEN, CDR2 SYDVKM. This CDR3 has 14 residues.

The V and J genes are TRBV30 and TRBJ2-7; perhaps TRBD2 as D (5 bases). This CDR3 region has 16 residues. In germline, CDR1 is GTSNPN, CDR2 SVGIG (reference sequence). Trimming pared 0 bases from V and 0 bases from J, leaving 15 bases between. The CDR3 DNA sequence: TGTGCCTGGAGTGTATCCTCCGAGCGGAGCTCCTACGAGCAGTACTTC. Encoded protein: CAWSVSSERSSYEQYF.

A remark on this clone: Other DNA sequences of this sample code for an identical CDR3. The CDR3 loop is CAWSSGYEQYF. The CDR3 coding sequence is TGTGCCTGGAGCTCGGGGTACGAGCAGTACTTC. This sequence joins TRBV30 and TRBJ2-7; TRBD2 might be the D (5 bases). V shed 3 bases and J shed 4 bases, with 7 bases lying between them. The CDR3 contains 11 residues. In germline, CDR1 is GTSNPN, CDR2 SVGIG (reference sequence).

The chain has TRBV30 and TRBJ1-2; the D is unclear. Germline CDR1 reads GTSNPN; CDR2 reads SVGIG (reference sequence). The CDR3 runs to 13 residues. Trimming took 3 bases from V and 5 from J, leaving 13 bases between them. In DNA form, the CDR3 reads TGTGCCTGGAGCCCAGTGGGAGGGTATGGCTACACCTTC. As protein: CAWSPVGGYGYTF. Filled out from reference TRBV30 and TRBJ1-2, the complete variable domain reads SQTIHQWPATLVQPVGSPLSLECTVEGTSNPNLYWYRQAAGRGLQLLFYSVGIGQISSEVPQNLSASRPQDRQFILSSKKLLLSDSGFYLCAWSPVGGYGYTFGSGTRLTVV.

This chain connects TRBV30 to TRBJ1-2; tentatively, D is TRBD1 (5 bases). The germline CDR1 and CDR2 sequences are GTSNPN and SVGIG (reference sequence). The V gene lost 2 bases and the J gene lost 4 bases, with 11 bases spanning the gap. The CDR3 consists of 13 residues. The CDR3 protein is CAWSSTGGYGYTF. The CDR3 DNA sequence: TGTGCCTGGAGTAGTACAGGCGGCTATGGCTACACCTTC.

The chain couples TRBV5-4 to TRBJ1-1; 10 bases map to TRBD1. Per the germline V gene, CDR1 is SGHNT and CDR2 is YYREEE (reference sequence). V shed 3 bases and J 7 bases; nucleotides not matched to a gene: 15. CDR3 size: 17 residues. This CDR3 is CASSSKIGTGAKNEAFF. The CDR3 DNA reads as TGTGCCAGCAGCTCCAAAATCGGGACAGGGGCGAAAAATGAAGCTTTCTTT.

The chain carries TRBV6-5 and TRBJ2-5; D uncertain. The DNA end favors TRBJ2-7, so the J call may be wrong. In germline, CDR1 is MNHEY, CDR2 SVGAGI. This CDR3 region has 15 residues. In nucleotides, the CDR3 is TGTGCCAGCAGCGGCCTGGGCCAACTCTCCTACGAGCAGTACTTC. Its protein product is CASSGLGQLSYEQYF.

V is TRBV30 and J is TRBJ1-5, with D unclear. The CDR3 totals 15 residues. From germline, CDR1 is GTSNPN and CDR2 SVGIG (reference sequence). With 5 bases removed from V and 0 bases from J, the gap between germline ends came to 14 bases. CDR3 sequence (DNA): TGTGCCTGGCGCCGGGCGGGGAATAGCAATCAGCCCCAGCATTTT. As protein: CAWRRAGNSNQPQHF.

This clone was recorded a few times. The genes are TRBV19 and TRBJ1-6; TRBD1 aligns across 8 bases. The CDR3 is 14 amino acids. V shed 10 bases, J shed 8 bases, and the junction held 10 bases outside the gene matches. Germline V gene lookup returns CDR1 LNHDA and CDR2 SQIVND (reference sequence). CDR3 protein: CATMDRVWDSPLHF. The CDR3 region has the DNA TGTGCCACTATGGACAGGGTATGGGATTCACCCCTCCACTTT.

The table lists this clone with a count of one. The genes are TRBV29-1 and TRBJ1-1; 7 bases are a match to TRBD1. V was pared by 6 bases and J by 3 bases, with 10 bases of the junction left unmatched. The CDR3 loop spans 14 amino acids. From germline, CDR1 is SQVTM and CDR2 ANQGSEA. CDR3 bases: TGCAGCGTCGGCTTGACAGGGACTGACACTGAAGCTTTCTTT. As protein: CSVGLTGTDTEAFF.

Details on this clone: The same CDR3 arises from other DNA sequences in this sample as well. The J gene is TRBJ2-7, the V gene TRBV6-5; 10 nucleotides match TRBD1. Per the germline V gene, CDR1 is MNHEY and CDR2 is SVGAGI. V shed 2 bases and J 0 bases; nucleotides not matched to a gene: 4. This CDR3 is 16 amino acids long. The CDR3 sequence is CASSYTRTGGSYEQYF. DNA for the CDR3: TGTGCCAGCAGTTACACCCGGACAGGGGGCTCCTACGAGCAGTACTTC.

CDR3 coding DNA: TGTGCCAGCAGTTACCGATTACAGGGAAAGGGGGAAAAACTGTTTTTT. It specifies CASSYRLQGKGEKLFF. The genes are TRBV6-6 and TRBJ1-4; possibly TRBD1 for D (6 bases). Germline CDR1 is MNHNY and CDR2 is SVGAGI (reference sequence). Trimming pared 2 bases from V and 8 bases from J, leaving 18 bases between. The CDR3 sequence is 16 residues long.

This clone was counted a few times. The rearrangement links TRBV9 to TRBJ2-3; D uncertain. Trimming removed 5 bases at V and 4 bases at J, with 11 bases between. The germline V gene has CDR1 SGDLS and CDR2 YYNGEE. The CDR3 spans 13 residues. DNA of the CDR3: TGTGCCAGCAGGTCTCTCGGGTCAGATACGCAGTATTTT. Its translation: CASRSLGSDTQYF.

This clone was seen only once. This rearrangement joins TRBV30 to TRBJ1-5, with 8 nucleotides matching TRBD1. There are 16 residues in the CDR3. Germline assignment: CDR1 GTSNPN and CDR2 SVGIG (reference sequence). The junction had 13 bases not matched to a gene; V was cut back by 3 bases and J by 6 bases. CDR3 region: CAWRAGGASSGQPQHF. The CDR3 DNA reads TGTGCCTGGAGGGCAGGGGGCGCATCAAGTGGTCAGCCCCAGCATTTT.

Notes on this clone: The identical CDR3 is also encoded by other nucleotide sequences in the sample. DNA of the CDR3: TGTGCCAGTAGTTCCCGCAGTGCCCAGGGTGACCAGTACTTC. It codes for CASSSRSAQGDQYF. The chain uses TRBV19 and TRBJ2-5; D is perhaps TRBD1 (5 bases). The CDR3 has 14 residues. The V gene lost 5 bases and the J gene lost 10 bases, with 20 bases spanning the gap. Germline CDR1 and CDR2: LNHDA and SQIVND (reference sequence).

Points on this clone: Other DNA sequences in the sample encode the same CDR3. The V gene is TRBV28, the J gene TRBJ1-5, with 7 bases lining up with TRBD1. The CDR3 loop spans 14 amino acids. V shed 5 bases and J 7 bases; nucleotides not matched to a gene: 8. CDR1 is MDHEN and CDR2 is SYDVKM in the germline V gene. The CDR3 DNA reads TGTGCCAGCAGTCCGACAGGGCTTGGACAGCCCCAGCATTTT. Translating it yields CASSPTGLGQPQHF.

The V and J genes are TRBV30 and TRBJ2-1, with 15 bases identical to TRBD2. There are 13 residues in the CDR3. The V and J ends lost 7 bases and 8 bases, in that order; junction bases with no gene match: 3. Germline V gives CDR1 GTSNPN, CDR2 SVGIG (reference sequence). This CDR3 reads CAFGLAGGHEQFF. The CDR3 DNA reads as TGTGCCTTTGGACTAGCGGGGGGGCATGAGCAGTTCTTC.

The chain has TRBV18 and TRBJ2-1, with TRBD2 matching 12 bases. Germline CDR1 KGHSH, CDR2 LQKENI. With 2 bases clipped from V and 0 bases from J, the junction kept 11 bases outside the gene matches. This CDR3 comprises 20 residues. This CDR3 is CASSPTRLAGAGSSYNEQFF. In DNA form, the CDR3 reads TGTGCCAGCTCACCAACGAGACTAGCGGGGGCCGGAAGCTCCTACAATGAGCAGTTCTTC.

V usage is TRBV5-1 and J usage is TRBJ2-7; 9 positions match TRBD1. V lost 5 bases and J lost 3; bases outside the gene matches: 9. The germline V gene encodes CDR1 SGHRS and CDR2 YFSETQ. The CDR3 is 15 amino acids. CDR3 region: CASSRGDRAYYEQYF. The CDR3 nucleotides are TGCGCCAGCAGTCGAGGGGACAGGGCTTACTACGAGCAGTACTTC.

This clone was detected once. The chain has TRBV6-5 and TRBJ1-3; D call uncertain. Per germline, CDR1 MNHEY and CDR2 SVGAGI. Trimming stripped 0 bases from V and 0 bases from J, with 9 bases between. CDR3 length: 16 amino acids. The CDR3 reads CASSYSIQNSGNTIYF. CDR3 coding DNA: TGTGCCAGCAGTTACTCGATTCAGAACTCTGGAAACACCATATATTTT.

Here the CDR3 DNA reads TGTGCCAGCAGCCCCCCAAGCTTGGGGGGTGAGGGTGGCTACACCTTC. Its translation: CASSPPSLGGEGGYTF. The V call is TRBV7-9, the J call TRBJ1-2; the D gene is possibly TRBD1 (5 bases). Trimming cost V 5 bases and J 7 bases, with 23 bases left between them. Germline V lookup: CDR1 SEHNR, CDR2 FQNEAQ (reference sequence). CDR3 length equals 16 residues.

This sequence joins TRBV15 and TRBJ2-1; D unresolved. Per the germline V gene, CDR1 is LNHNV and CDR2 is YYDKDF (reference sequence). CDR3 length equals 13 residues. Trimming took off 3 bases at V and 4 bases at J, with 7 bases between the two ends. The CDR3 DNA follows: TGTGCCACCAGCAGTCACGGTTACAATGAGCAGTTCTTC. This sequence encodes CATSSHGYNEQFF.

The rearrangement links TRBV29-1 to TRBJ2-6, with D hard to call. Germline V lookup: CDR1 SQVTM, CDR2 ANQGSEA. Trimming removed 2 bases at V and 2 bases at J, with 7 bases between. The CDR3 spans 14 residues. The CDR3 nucleotides read TGCAGCGTTGAAACGCTAACTGGGGCCAACGTCCTGACTTTC. This encodes CSVETLTGANVLTF.

This chain uses TRBV30 with TRBJ2-2; 11 bases agree with TRBD2. There are 19 residues in the CDR3. In germline, CDR1 is GTSNPN, CDR2 SVGIG (reference sequence). The J segment lost 6 bases and the V segment lost 1 base, leaving 16 bases of the junction unmatched. CDR3 DNA: TGTGCCTGGAGTGGTAGCGGGGGGGGCTTTACCATGGTAGCCGGGGAGCTGTTTTTT. This sequence encodes CAWSGSGGGFTMVAGELFF.

This clone has a single count. V usage is TRBV5-1 and J usage is TRBJ2-1; the match to TRBD1 covers 10 bases. CDR1 is SGHRS and CDR2 is YFSETQ in the germline V gene. V lost 1 base, J lost 7 bases, and 8 bases stayed unmatched. The CDR3 consists of 16 residues. The CDR3 spells CASSLLPGQGNNEQFF. CDR3 in DNA: TGCGCCAGCAGCTTGCTCCCGGGACAGGGGAATAATGAGCAGTTCTTC. The whole variable domain, remainder taken from reference TRBV5-1 and TRBJ2-1, is KAGVTQTPRYLIKTRGQQVTLSCSPISGHRSVSWYQQTPGQGLQFLFEYFSETQRNKGNFPGRFSGRQFSNSRSEMNVSTLELGDSALYLCASSLLPGQGNNEQFFGPGTRLTVL.